This TCR beta chain comes out of a study of T-cell reconstitution after alpha-beta-depleted transplantation in children. Germline loops: CDR1 DFQATT, CDR2 SNEGSKA (reference sequence). V lost 5 bases, J lost 7 bases, and 9 bases stayed unmatched. This CDR3 is built from 15 residues. Unique molecular identifiers featured in how the TCRbeta library was prepared. Each CDR3 protein is one row after TCRdb ran MiXCR on the PCR reads. The data hold approximately 510,000 distinct CDR3 sequences, with around 19% observed a single time. This receptor was taken from a human donor who donated a stem cell graft to a child with acute lymphoblastic leukemia. The sample in question was PBMCs from the stem cell graft donor, obtained from the stem cell graft. The J gene is TRBJ2-1, the V gene TRBV20-1; TRBD2 matches 12 bases. CDR3 amino acids: CSAYRLAGARNEQFF. DNA of the CDR3: TGCAGTGCTTACCGACTAGCGGGAGCAAGGAATGAGCAGTTCTTC.